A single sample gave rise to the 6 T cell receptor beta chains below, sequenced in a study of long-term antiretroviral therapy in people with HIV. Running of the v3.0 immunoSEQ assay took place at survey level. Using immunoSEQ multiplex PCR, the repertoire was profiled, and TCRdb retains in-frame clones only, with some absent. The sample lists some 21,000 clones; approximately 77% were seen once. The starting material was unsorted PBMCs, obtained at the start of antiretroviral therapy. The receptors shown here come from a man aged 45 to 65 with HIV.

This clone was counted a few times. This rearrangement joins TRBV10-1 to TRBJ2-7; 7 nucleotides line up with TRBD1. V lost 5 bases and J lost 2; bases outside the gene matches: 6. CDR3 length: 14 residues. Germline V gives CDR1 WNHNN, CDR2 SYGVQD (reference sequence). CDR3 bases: TGCGCCAGCAGTCCCGGGACAGCGGCCTACGAGCAGTACTTC. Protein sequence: CASSPGTAAYEQYF.

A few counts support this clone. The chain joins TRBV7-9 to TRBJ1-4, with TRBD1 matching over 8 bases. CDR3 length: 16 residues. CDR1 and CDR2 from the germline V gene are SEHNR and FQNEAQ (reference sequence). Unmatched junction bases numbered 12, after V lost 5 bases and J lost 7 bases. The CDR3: CASSTRQGFEGEKLFF. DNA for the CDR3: TGTGCCAGCAGCACCCGACAGGGGTTCGAGGGTGAAAAACTGTTTTTT.

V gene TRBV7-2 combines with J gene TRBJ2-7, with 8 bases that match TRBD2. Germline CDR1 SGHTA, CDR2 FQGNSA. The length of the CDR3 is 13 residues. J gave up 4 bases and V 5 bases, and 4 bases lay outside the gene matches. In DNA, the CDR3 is TGTGCCAGCAGCATAGGACTAGCTTACGAGCAGTACTTC. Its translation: CASSIGLAYEQYF.

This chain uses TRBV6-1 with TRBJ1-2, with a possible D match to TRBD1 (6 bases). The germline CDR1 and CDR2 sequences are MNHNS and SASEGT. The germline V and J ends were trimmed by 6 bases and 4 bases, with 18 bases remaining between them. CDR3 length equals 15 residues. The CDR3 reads CASSLQVLGGYGYTF. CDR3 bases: TGTGCCAGCAGCCTACAGGTTTTAGGGGGCTATGGCTACACCTTC.

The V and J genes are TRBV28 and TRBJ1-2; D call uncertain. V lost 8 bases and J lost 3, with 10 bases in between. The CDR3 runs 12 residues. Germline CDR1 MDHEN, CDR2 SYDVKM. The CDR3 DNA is TGTGCCAGCTCTACTTACGACTATGGCTACACCTTC. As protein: CASSTYDYGYTF.

This CDR3 is CASSLSGRGSYEQYF. As DNA, the CDR3 is TGTGCCAGCAGCCTTAGTGGCAGGGGGTCCTACGAGCAGTACTTC. The chain joins TRBV9 to TRBJ2-7; 7 bases map to TRBD1. V gave up 4 bases and J gave up 1 base; unmatched junction bases: 8. The germline CDR1 and CDR2 sequences are SGDLS and YYNGEE. The CDR3 covers 15 residues.